This T cell receptor beta chain appears in the sequencing data of a study of T cell responses to AZD1222 COVID-19 vaccine. Study conclusions and caveats: Receipt of two AZD1222 doses was followed by a rise in Spike-specific TCR breadth and depth. The donors showed a predominance of white British ancestry and of females, with possible underestimation of clonal diversity. Of the AZD1222 recipients, only five to seven were seropositive at baseline.

The repertoire was sequenced with immunoSEQ multiplex PCR; TCRdb's copy has only in-frame clones and lacks some. The sample consists of roughly 150,000 clones, around 90% of them appearing once. CDR3 length equals 14 residues. The V and J ends lost 8 bases and 0 bases respectively, with 13 bases between them. Germline V lookup: CDR1 MNHEY, CDR2 SVGAGI. On this clone: Its antigen remains unknown.

This material consisted of peripheral blood, taken on day 0 of AZD1222 vaccination. The rearrangement links TRBV6-5 to TRBJ1-1; TRBD1 might be the D (6 bases). The sequence derives from an adult in good health. CDR3 nucleotides: TGTGCCAGCTCCTCGGGACACCTGAACACTGAAGCTTTCTTT. Protein sequence: CASSSGHLNTEAFF.